The 8 T cell receptor beta chains below come from one sample, sequenced in a study of blood T cells in healthy people across ages. Next came a second PCR, run for roughly 6 to 11 cycles, which used a sample-barcoded 5' primer along with a J-beta primer mix. Using its own MiXCR run on the 5' RACE reads, TCRdb lists one record per CDR3 protein. The sample shows approximately 1.5 million distinct CDR3 sequences, about 42% of them seen only once. The material sequenced was blood. These receptors came from a woman in her late teens or twenties in good health.

The rearrangement joins TRBV19 to TRBJ1-1; 7 nucleotides agree with TRBD1. The J segment lost 4 bases and the V segment lost 2 bases, leaving 4 bases of the junction unmatched. Germline V gives CDR1 LNHDA, CDR2 SQIVND (reference sequence). The CDR3 sequence is 14 residues long. The CDR3 DNA reads as TGTGCCAGTAGTATAAACAGGGGAGGCACTGAAGCTTTCTTT. Translated, it gives CASSINRGGTEAFF.

CDR3 in amino acids: CASSHGRDSYEQYF. Here the CDR3 DNA reads TGCGCCAGCAGCCACGGGCGGGACTCCTACGAGCAGTACTTC. The genes are TRBV4-3 and TRBJ2-7, with D perhaps matching TRBD2 (6 bases). Trimming shortened V by 3 bases and J by 0 bases, and 9 bases separated the two germline ends. Germline V gene sequence: CDR1 LGHNA, CDR2 YSLEER. The length of the CDR3 is 14 residues.

The chain carries TRBV12-3 or TRBV12-4 and TRBJ2-5; tentatively, D is TRBD2 (6 bases). V lost 5 bases, J lost 11 bases, and 27 bases lay in between. This CDR3 region has 16 residues. The CDR3 region has the DNA TGTGCCAGCAGTCTCCTTCAGCGGGTGGTAAACAATGAGCAGTACTTC. Encoded protein: CASSLLQRVVNNEQYF.

This clonotype was counted between two and nine times. V is TRBV7-3 and J is TRBJ2-2; D not certain. Germline-derived CDR1 and CDR2 are SGHTA and FQGTGA. Trimming left V 5 bases short and J 1 base short, with 8 bases between. This CDR3 has 14 residues. The CDR3 reads CASSGDLNTGELFF. The CDR3 region has the DNA TGTGCCAGCAGCGGTGACCTGAACACCGGGGAGCTGTTTTTT.

The genes are TRBV11-3 and TRBJ2-5; D not resolved. V lost 2 bases, J lost 2 bases, and 12 bases lay in between. The germline V gene encodes CDR1 SGHNT and CDR2 YENEEA. The CDR3 is made up of 15 amino acids. CDR3 amino acids: CASSLRASPQETQYF. Written as DNA, the CDR3 is TGTGCCAGCAGCTTAAGGGCCAGCCCTCAAGAGACCCAGTACTTC.

The genes are TRBV5-1 and TRBJ2-6; unclear D gene. Trimming stripped 9 bases from V and 1 base from J, with 8 bases between. The CDR3 is 13 amino acids. Germline lookup yields CDR1 SGHRS and CDR2 YFSETQ. CDR3 nucleotides: TGCGCCACCCGGCGGTCTGGGGCCAACGTCCTGACTTTC. Protein sequence: CATRRSGANVLTF.

This chain links TRBV18 with TRBJ2-7, with D maybe TRBD2 (5 bases). Deletions cut 2 bases from V and 3 bases from J, with 17 bases between. From germline, CDR1 is KGHSH and CDR2 LQKENI. The CDR3 is 16 residues long. The CDR3 DNA is TGTGCCAGCTCACCAATATCGGAGGTAGGAGGCTACGAGCAGTACTTC. It is translated as CASSPISEVGGYEQYF.

The J gene is TRBJ2-7, the V gene TRBV24-1; 10 nucleotides align to TRBD1. After removal of 3 bases from V and 6 bases from J, the junction contained 4 bases not matched to a gene. This CDR3 is built from 14 residues. Germline V lookup: CDR1 KGHDR, CDR2 SFDVKD. The DNA of the CDR3 is TGTGCCACCAGTGATACCGGGACAGGGGTCGAGCAGTACTTC. As protein: CATSDTGTGVEQYF.